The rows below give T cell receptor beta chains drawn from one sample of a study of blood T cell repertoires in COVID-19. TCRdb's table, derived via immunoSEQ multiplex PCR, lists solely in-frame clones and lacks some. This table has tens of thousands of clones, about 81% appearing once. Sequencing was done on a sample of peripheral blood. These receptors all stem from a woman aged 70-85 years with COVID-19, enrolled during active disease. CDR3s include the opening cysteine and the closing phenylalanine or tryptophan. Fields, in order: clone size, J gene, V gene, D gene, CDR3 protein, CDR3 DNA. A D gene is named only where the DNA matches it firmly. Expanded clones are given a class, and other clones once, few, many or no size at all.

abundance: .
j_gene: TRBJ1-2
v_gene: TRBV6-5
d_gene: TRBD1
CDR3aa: CAMLTGLGGYTF
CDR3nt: TGTGCCATGCTGACAGGGCTGGGAGGCTACACCTTC

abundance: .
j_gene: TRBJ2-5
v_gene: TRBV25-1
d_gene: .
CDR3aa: CASSESRAGARETQYF
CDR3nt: TGTGCCAGCAGTGAATCCCGAGCAGGGGCGAGGGAGACCCAGTACTTC

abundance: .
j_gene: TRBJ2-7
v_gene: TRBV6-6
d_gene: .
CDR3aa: CASSPRADSSYEQYF
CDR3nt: TGTGCCAGCAGCCCAAGGGCAGACAGCAGTTACGAGCAGTACTTC

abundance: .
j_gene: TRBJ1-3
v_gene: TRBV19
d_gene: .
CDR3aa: CASSQNTGAGNTIYF
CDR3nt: TGTGCCAGTAGTCAGAATACAGGTGCTGGAAACACCATATATTTT

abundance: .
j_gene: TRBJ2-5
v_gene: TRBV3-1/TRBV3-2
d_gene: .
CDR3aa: CASSPGVPTQYF
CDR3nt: TGTGCCAGCAGCCCCGGGGTCCCGACCCAGTACTTC

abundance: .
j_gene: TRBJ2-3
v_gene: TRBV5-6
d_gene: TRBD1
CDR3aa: CASSFLGQGLTDTQYF
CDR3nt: TGTGCCAGCAGCTTCTTGGGACAGGGCTTAACAGATACGCAGTATTTT

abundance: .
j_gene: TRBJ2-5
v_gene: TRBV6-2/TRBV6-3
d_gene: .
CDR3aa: CASSGHWGEMTQYF
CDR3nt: TGTGCCAGCAGCGGACATTGGGGGGAGATGACCCAGTACTTC

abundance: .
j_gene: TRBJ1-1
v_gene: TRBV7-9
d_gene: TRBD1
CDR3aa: CASSWTGGVGTEAFF
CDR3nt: TGTGCCAGCAGCTGGACAGGGGGCGTAGGCACTGAAGCTTTCTTT

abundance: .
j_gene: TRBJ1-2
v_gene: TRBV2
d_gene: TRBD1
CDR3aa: CASSVVSGQGLPYGYTF
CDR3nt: TGTGCCAGCAGTGTGGTCTCGGGACAGGGGCTACCCTATGGCTACACCTTC

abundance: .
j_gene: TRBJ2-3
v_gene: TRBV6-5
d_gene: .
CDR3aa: CASSYSTGRSTDTQYF
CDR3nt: TGTGCCAGCAGTTACTCGACAGGCCGAAGCACAGATACGCAGTATTTT

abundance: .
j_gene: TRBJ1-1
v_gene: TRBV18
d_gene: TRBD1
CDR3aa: CASSPQGGRSEAFF
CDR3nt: TGTGCCAGCTCACCCCAGGGGGGCAGGAGTGAAGCTTTCTTT

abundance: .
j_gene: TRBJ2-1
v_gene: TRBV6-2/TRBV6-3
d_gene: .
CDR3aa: CASSSLITLYNEQFF
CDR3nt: TGTGCCAGCAGCAGCCTCATAACTCTATACAATGAGCAGTTCTTC

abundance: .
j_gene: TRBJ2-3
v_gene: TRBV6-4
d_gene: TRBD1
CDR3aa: CASSAQGALGKVGDTQYF
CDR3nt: TGTGCCAGCAGTGCTCAGGGGGCGCTGGGGAAAGTAGGGGATACGCAGTATTTT

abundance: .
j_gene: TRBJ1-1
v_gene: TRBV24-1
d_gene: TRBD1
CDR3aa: CATSGTGGQSTEAFF
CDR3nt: TGTGCCACCAGTGGAACAGGGGGCCAGAGCACTGAAGCTTTCTTT

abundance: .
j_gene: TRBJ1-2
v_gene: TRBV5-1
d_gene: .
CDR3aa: CASSLGGSGSPNYGYTF
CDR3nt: TGCGCCAGCAGCTTGGGAGGCAGCGGGTCGCCTAACTATGGCTACACCTTC

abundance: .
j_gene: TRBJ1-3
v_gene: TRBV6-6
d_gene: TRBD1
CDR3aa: CASRGQGGSGNTIYF
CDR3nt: TGTGCCAGCAGGGGACAGGGAGGCTCTGGAAACACCATATATTTT

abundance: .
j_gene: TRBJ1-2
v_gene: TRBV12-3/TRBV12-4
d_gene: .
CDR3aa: CASSLGNYDYTF
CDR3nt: TGTGCCAGCAGTTTAGGGAACTATGACTACACCTTC

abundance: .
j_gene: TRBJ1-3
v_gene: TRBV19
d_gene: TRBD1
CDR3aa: CATTRTGISGNTIYF
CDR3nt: TGTGCCACAACTCGGACAGGGATCTCTGGAAACACCATATATTTT

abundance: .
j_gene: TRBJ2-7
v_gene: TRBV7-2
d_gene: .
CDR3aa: CASSLAINSYEQYF
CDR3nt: TGTGCCAGCAGCTTAGCAATCAACTCCTACGAGCAGTACTTC

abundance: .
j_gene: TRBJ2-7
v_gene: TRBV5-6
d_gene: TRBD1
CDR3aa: CASSFEGTGAYEQYF
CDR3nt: TGTGCCAGCAGCTTTGAAGGGACAGGAGCCTACGAGCAGTACTTC

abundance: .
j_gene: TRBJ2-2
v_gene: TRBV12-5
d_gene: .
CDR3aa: CASGLDLGYANTGELFF
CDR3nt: TGTGCTAGTGGTTTGGACCTAGGATATGCGAACACCGGGGAGCTGTTTTTT

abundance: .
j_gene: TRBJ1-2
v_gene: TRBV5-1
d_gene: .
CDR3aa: CASSLGDTTPHGYTF
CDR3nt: TGCGCCAGCAGCTTGGGGGACACGACACCTCATGGCTACACCTTC

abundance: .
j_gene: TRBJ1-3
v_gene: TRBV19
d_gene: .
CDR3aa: CASSSAAGVGNTIYF
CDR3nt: TGTGCCAGTAGTAGTGCGGCGGGAGTCGGAAACACCATATATTTT

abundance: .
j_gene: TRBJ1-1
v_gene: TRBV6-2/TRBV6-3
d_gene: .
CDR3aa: CASSYSRQTEAFF
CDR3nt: TGTGCCAGCAGTTACTCGCGGCAGACTGAAGCTTTCTTT

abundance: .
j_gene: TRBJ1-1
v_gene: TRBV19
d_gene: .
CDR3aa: CASRQTGGTTEAFF
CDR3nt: TGTGCCAGTCGACAGACAGGTGGAACCACTGAAGCTTTCTTT

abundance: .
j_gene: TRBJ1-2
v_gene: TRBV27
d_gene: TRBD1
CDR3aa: CASSSGTGQGYGYTF
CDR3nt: TGTGCCAGCAGTTCCGGGACAGGCCAGGGCTATGGCTACACCTTC

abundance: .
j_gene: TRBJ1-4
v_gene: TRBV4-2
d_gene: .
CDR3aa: CASSQVQGSEKLFF
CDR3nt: TGTGCCAGCAGCCAAGTCCAGGGGAGTGAAAAACTGTTTTTT

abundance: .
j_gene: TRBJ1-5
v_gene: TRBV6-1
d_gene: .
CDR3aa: CASSEGRRETWPQHF
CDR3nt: TGTGCCAGCAGTGAAGGGCGCCGGGAGACTTGGCCCCAGCATTTT

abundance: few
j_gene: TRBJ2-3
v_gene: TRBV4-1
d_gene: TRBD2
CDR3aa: CASSQPLSRGVADTQYF
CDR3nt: TGCGCCAGCAGCCAGCCCCTCTCGCGGGGGGTGGCAGATACGCAGTATTTT

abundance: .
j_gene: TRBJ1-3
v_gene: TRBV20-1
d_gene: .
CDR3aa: CSARAGNTIYF
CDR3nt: TGCAGTGCTCGGGCTGGAAACACCATATATTTT

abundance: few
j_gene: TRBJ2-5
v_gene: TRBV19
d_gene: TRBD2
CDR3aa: CASSSNPTSAGETQYF
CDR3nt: TGTGCCAGTAGTTCCAACCCGACTAGCGCTGGAGAGACCCAGTACTTC

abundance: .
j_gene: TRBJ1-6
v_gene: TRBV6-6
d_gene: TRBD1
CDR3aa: CASSYFSGTVNSPLHF
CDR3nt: TGTGCCAGCAGTTACTTCTCCGGGACAGTTAATTCACCCCTCCACTTT

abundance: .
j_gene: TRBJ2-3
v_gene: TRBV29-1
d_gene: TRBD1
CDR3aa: CSVEKGAGTDTQYF
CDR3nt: TGCAGCGTTGAAAAGGGGGCTGGGACAGATACGCAGTATTTT

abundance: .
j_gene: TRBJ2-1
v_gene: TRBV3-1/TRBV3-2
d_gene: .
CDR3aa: CASSQDWRNEQFF
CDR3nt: TGTGCCAGCAGCCAAGATTGGAGGAATGAGCAGTTCTTC